Each of the 20 T cell receptor beta chains below was sequenced from the same sample in a study of identical twins. In TCRdb, the 5' RACE reads were re-called with MiXCR into one record per CDR3 protein. The data contain fewer than 250,000 distinct CDR3 sequences, 7.5% of them seen just once; the ten biggest clones take up approximately 5.4%. These records were also assigned to another study, of yellow fever vaccine responses in identical twins.

The specimen was CD8+ T cells sorted from blood. Receptors originate from a woman aged 18-35 years in good health.

This clonotype was observed a handful of times. The chain uses TRBV7-2 and TRBJ2-5; 9 bases match TRBD2. The CDR3 has 16 amino acids. Per the germline V gene, CDR1 is SGHTA and CDR2 is FQGNSA. V gave up 1 base and J gave up 1 base; unmatched junction bases: 4. CDR3 region: CASSLERLAAQETQYF. In nucleotides, the CDR3 is TGTGCCAGCAGCTTAGAAAGACTAGCGGCCCAAGAGACCCAGTACTTC.

This clonotype has more than one count but fewer than ten. The chain employs TRBV15 and TRBJ1-5; tentatively, D is TRBD1 (5 bases). The CDR3 has 15 residues. V was pared by 0 bases and J by 3 bases, with 9 bases between. From germline, CDR1 is LNHNV and CDR2 YYDKDF (reference sequence). The CDR3 DNA sequence: TGTGCCACCAGCAGAGATGCGGGGCTCAATCAGCCCCAGCATTTT. Translating gives CATSRDAGLNQPQHF.

This clonotype was seen ten or more times. CDR3 nucleotide sequence: TGTGCCAGCAGCACTTCGGGAGGGGGGATCAGTAATTCACCCCTCCACTTT. Translated: CASSTSGGGISNSPLHF. V and J are TRBV27 and TRBJ1-6, with D possibly matching TRBD1 (6 bases). V lost 6 bases, J lost 6 bases, and 21 bases lay in between. Germline V gene lookup returns CDR1 MNHEY and CDR2 SMNVEV (reference sequence). The CDR3 loop spans 17 amino acids.

This clonotype has just a few counts. CDR3 bases: TGCAGTGCTAGAGATCTTGCGGGCCACAATCAGCCCCAGCATTTT. Protein sequence: CSARDLAGHNQPQHF. The J gene is TRBJ1-5, the V gene TRBV20-1; D is unclear. The CDR3 has 15 amino acids. Germline V gives CDR1 DFQATT, CDR2 SNEGSKA (reference sequence). V dropped 0 bases and J dropped 3 bases, with 12 bases sitting between them.

The gene calls are TRBV6-1 and TRBJ1-1, with a tentative D call TRBD1 (5 bases). The CDR3 runs to 13 residues. The germline V gene encodes CDR1 MNHNS and CDR2 SASEGT. V lost 4 bases and J 4 bases, leaving 10 bases between the germline ends. Here the CDR3 DNA reads TGTGCCAGCAGTGGTGGGGCCGCCACTGAAGCTTTCTTT. Translated, it gives CASSGGAATEAFF.

This clonotype appeared many times. The chain has TRBV5-4 and TRBJ1-1, with D uncertain. V was trimmed by 3 bases and J by 0 bases, leaving 3 bases between them. CDR1 and CDR2 (germline): SGHNT, YYREEE (reference sequence). CDR3 size: 12 residues. CDR3 protein: CASSYVNTEAFF. The CDR3 DNA is TGTGCCAGCAGCTACGTGAACACTGAAGCTTTCTTT.

The chain recombines TRBV20-1 with TRBJ2-3; 8 bases agree with TRBD2. Per the germline V gene, CDR1 is DFQATT and CDR2 is SNEGSKA (reference sequence). The CDR3 sequence is 16 residues long. V lost 0 bases and J lost 4; bases outside the gene matches: 9. The DNA of the CDR3 is TGCAGTGCTAGAGATCGGGAGGGCCTCAGTTCAGATACGCAGTATTTT. Its translation is CSARDREGLSSDTQYF.

This clonotype was detected only a few times. The gene calls are TRBV20-1 and TRBJ1-3, with 7 bases matching TRBD1. V trimming: 0 bases; J trimming: 4 bases; junction bases outside the gene matches: 9. The CDR3 is made up of 16 amino acids. Looked up from germline, CDR1 is DFQATT and CDR2 is SNEGSKA (reference sequence). The CDR3 here is CSARDLDRVIGNTIYF. The CDR3 DNA is TGCAGTGCTAGAGATCTCGACAGGGTTATCGGAAACACCATATATTTT.

The table lists this clonotype with many counts. This sequence joins TRBV2 and TRBJ2-5; 9 nucleotides agree with TRBD2. The CDR3 is made up of 14 amino acids. Germline V gene data show CDR1 as SNHLY and CDR2 as FYNNEI. The ends lost 9 bases at V and 3 bases at J; junction bases unmatched: 8. The CDR3: CARTIIAGEETQYF. CDR3 bases: TGTGCCAGAACAATCATAGCGGGGGAAGAGACCCAGTACTTC.

This clonotype is a singleton in its sample. V and J are TRBV20-1 and TRBJ2-3, with 12 bases fitting TRBD2. The germline CDR1 and CDR2 sequences are DFQATT and SNEGSKA (reference sequence). Trimming cost V 6 bases and J 6 bases; bases outside gene matches: 10. This CDR3 region has 15 residues. Here the CDR3 DNA reads TGCAGTGCGGAGACTAGCGGGGGTTGGGGGGATACGCAGTATTTT. Translation: CSAETSGGWGDTQYF.

This clonotype was counted many times. This chain connects TRBV7-9 to TRBJ2-3; a possible D gene is TRBD1 (6 bases). V was clipped by 7 bases and J by 5 bases, with 22 bases between them. CDR3 length equals 16 residues. Germline lookup yields CDR1 SEHNR and CDR2 FQNEAQ (reference sequence). CDR3 residues: CASTIQGSPTGDTQYF. The CDR3 DNA sequence: TGTGCCAGCACAATACAGGGTTCCCCGACTGGAGATACGCAGTATTTT.

This clonotype has a count of ten or more. The CDR3 reads CASSASITGYEQYF. The CDR3 DNA follows: TGTGCCAGCAGTGCTTCTATCACAGGCTACGAGCAGTACTTC. The V and J genes are TRBV25-1 and TRBJ2-7; TRBD1 might be the D (5 bases). CDR1 and CDR2 (germline): MGHDK, SYGVNS. Trimming removed 4 bases from V and 3 bases from J, with 13 bases in between. The CDR3 extends over 14 amino acids.

This clonotype was counted ten times or more. The J gene is TRBJ2-1, the V gene TRBV29-1; 7 bases fit TRBD1. This CDR3 has 13 amino acids. The germline V gene has CDR1 SQVTM and CDR2 ANQGSEA. Unmatched junction bases numbered 4, after V lost 6 bases and J lost 2 bases. CDR3 loop: CSVDRATYNEQFF. CDR3 bases: TGCAGCGTAGACAGGGCAACCTACAATGAGCAGTTCTTC.

This clonotype was detected only a few times. This sequence joins TRBV7-8 and TRBJ2-7, with D perhaps TRBD1 (5 bases). The CDR3 is made up of 15 amino acids. The V end lost 1 base, the J end lost 2 bases, and 12 bases lay between the germline ends. The V gene's germline CDR1 is SGHVS and CDR2 FQNEAQ. The DNA for the CDR3 is TGTGCCAGCAGCTTAGTGCTCGACAGTACCTACGAGCAGTACTTC. Amino acid sequence: CASSLVLDSTYEQYF.

The table lists this clonotype with many counts. The V gene is TRBV27, the J gene TRBJ2-7; D unresolved. Trimming stripped 3 bases from V and 2 bases from J, with 11 bases between. The CDR3 length is 14 residues. Germline values: CDR1 MNHEY, CDR2 SMNVEV (reference sequence). CDR3 loop: CASSFSTSTYEQYF. Written as DNA, the CDR3 is TGTGCCAGCAGTTTTTCCACATCTACCTACGAGCAGTACTTC.

This clonotype was observed many times. This chain joins TRBV12-3 or TRBV12-4 and TRBJ2-3; possibly TRBD2 for D (5 bases). V gave up 4 bases and J gave up 6 bases, with 14 bases separating them. This CDR3 has 14 residues. The CDR3 spells CASSSTSSTDTQYF. CDR3 in DNA: TGTGCCAGCAGTTCTACTAGTTCCACGGATACGCAGTATTTT.

V gene TRBV12-5 combines with J gene TRBJ2-7; no clear D. The CDR3 covers 14 residues. V lost 1 base to trimming and J lost 3 bases, with 10 bases between them. Germline CDR1 reads LGHNT; CDR2 reads FRNRAP. CDR3 loop: CASGLATDLYEQYF. The CDR3 DNA sequence: TGTGCTAGTGGTTTGGCGACCGACCTCTACGAGCAGTACTTC.

This sequence joins TRBV27 and TRBJ2-2, with 9 bases aligning to TRBD1. The junction had 4 bases not matched to a gene; V was cut back by 7 bases and J by 4 bases. Germline CDR1 and CDR2: MNHEY and SMNVEV (reference sequence). This CDR3 spans 14 amino acids. The CDR3 DNA reads TGTGCCAGCACCGGACAGGGGACCACCGGGGAGCTGTTTTTT. This gives the protein CASTGQGTTGELFF.

There are a few counts of this clonotype. The limits of the CDR3 on the DNA are not certain, so only TCRdb's listed CDR3 is given. This chain connects TRBV7-5 to TRBJ2-4; the D call in the table, TRBD1, was not verified against the DNA. TRBV7-5 is a pseudogene locus. Counting both end residues, the CDR3 totals 18 amino acids. CDR3 sequence reads: CISVSDPSPDRLMDIQYF.

At least ten counts were recorded for this clonotype. This chain connects TRBV11-1 to TRBJ2-1; TRBD2 might be the D (5 bases). CDR1 and CDR2 (germline): SGHAT, FQDESV (reference sequence). This CDR3 region has 19 residues. The ends were cut back, 6 bases at V and 0 bases at J, with 24 bases in the middle. The CDR3 sequence is CASSSKPVVAGSSYNEQFF. The CDR3, as DNA: TGTGCCAGCAGTTCCAAGCCGGTGGTAGCTGGGAGCTCCTACAATGAGCAGTTCTTC.